The table lists the clone carrying this TCR beta chain with a few counts. The sample originates from a study of cytomegalovirus exposure and HLA in healthy donors. Across the whole study: In a later analysis, it was reported that the roughly 120 validation repertoires had been produced on the same platform as the 670 or so repertoires belonging to the first cohort.

The assay was immunoSEQ multiplex PCR, and TCRdb's table has in-frame clones only and misses some. The table shows 45,000 to 60,000 clones, with approximately 95% occurring only once. The clonotype was recovered from a woman between 18 and 29 years old in good health and CMV-seronegative. The sequenced sample consisted of PBMCs.

The CDR3 coding sequence is TGTGCCAGCAGTGAACAGGGGATAGCCTACGAGCAGTACTTC. Its protein is CASSEQGIAYEQYF. This sequence joins TRBV2 and TRBJ2-7; TRBD1 is a possible D gene (6 bases). V dropped 2 bases and J dropped 2 bases, with 10 bases sitting between them. The CDR3 sequence is 14 residues long. In germline, CDR1 is SNHLY, CDR2 FYNNEI.